Listed here is a single TCR beta chain. What it recognizes is unknown. These data come from a study of cytomegalovirus exposure and HLA in healthy donors. Primers: 60 Vbeta forward and 13 Jbeta reverse. TCRdb's table, derived via immunoSEQ multiplex PCR, lists solely in-frame clones and lacks some. The table lists about 160,000 clones, around 80% of them singletons. This CDR3 contains 16 residues. With 4 bases removed from V and 0 bases from J, the gap between germline ends came to 19 bases. CDR1 and CDR2 (germline): GTSNPN, SVGIG (reference sequence). Study-level results: With DRB1 most and HLA-C fewest, TCR association rates differed between HLA loci in a later analysis. The majority of CMV-associated TCR beta chains were reported as apparently HLA-restricted in a later analysis.

The sample was PBMCs. The clonotype comes from a woman aged 18-29 years in good health and CMV-seronegative. This chain joins TRBV30 and TRBJ2-7, with a tentative D call TRBD1 (6 bases). Here the CDR3 DNA reads TGTGCCTGGACTGACCCGACAGGTTCCTTCTCCTACGAGCAGTACTTC. Translated, it gives CAWTDPTGSFSYEQYF. Complete variable domain (other parts from reference TRBV30 and TRBJ2-7): SQTIHQWPATLVQPVGSPLSLECTVEGTSNPNLYWYRQAAGRGLQLLFYSVGIGQISSEVPQNLSASRPQDRQFILSSKKLLLSDSGFYLCAWTDPTGSFSYEQYFGPGTRLTVT.